This T cell receptor (beta chain) stems from a study of OX40 agonist ivuxolimab in advanced cancers. Study-level background: Ivuxolimab, an agonistic anti-OX40 (CD134) antibody, was given to patients. Patients achieving partial responses numbered three: one hepatocellular carcinoma case and two cutaneous melanoma cases. Overall study results and limits: The CD4+ and CD8+ T cells in the blood had expanded clonally by week 6 at 0.1 to 3.0 mg/kg.

V lost 0 bases, J lost 7 bases, and 10 bases lay in between. The CDR3 runs 13 residues. Germline V gene sequence: CDR1 GTSNPN, CDR2 SVGIG (reference sequence). With regard to this clone: The antigen is undetermined.

Sequenced by immunoSEQ multiplex PCR; TCRdb stores in-frame clones only, minus some. The sample has under 65,000 clones, around 93% seen once. This sequence was found in an adult with an advanced solid tumor such as melanoma, head and neck, liver or kidney cancer. Sequencing was performed on CD4+ or CD8+ T cells sorted from blood, taken in a trial of the OX40 agonist ivuxolimab. The rearrangement links TRBV30 to TRBJ2-1; D is possibly TRBD2 (5 bases). The CDR3 region is CAWSVGLANEQFF. In nucleotides, the CDR3 is TGTGCCTGGAGTGTAGGGCTAGCAAATGAGCAGTTCTTC. The complete variable domain, with remaining parts taken from reference TRBV30 and TRBJ2-1, reads SQTIHQWPATLVQPVGSPLSLECTVEGTSNPNLYWYRQAAGRGLQLLFYSVGIGQISSEVPQNLSASRPQDRQFILSSKKLLLSDSGFYLCAWSVGLANEQFFGPGTRLTVL.